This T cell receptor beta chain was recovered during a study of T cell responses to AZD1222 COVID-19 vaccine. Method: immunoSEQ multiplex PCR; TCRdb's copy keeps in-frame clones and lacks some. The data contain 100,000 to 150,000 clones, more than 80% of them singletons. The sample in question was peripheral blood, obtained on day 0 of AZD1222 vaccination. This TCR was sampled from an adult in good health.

The CDR3: CASSLAGGLAETQYF. In DNA, the CDR3 is TGCGCCAGCAGCTTAGCGGGGGGTTTGGCGGAGACCCAGTACTTC. The genes are TRBV5-1 and TRBJ2-5, with 9 bases lining up with TRBD2. The CDR3 is 15 amino acids. V shed 2 bases, J shed 5 bases, and the junction held 7 bases outside the gene matches. Looked up from germline, CDR1 is SGHRS and CDR2 is YFSETQ.